One T cell receptor beta chain is described in this entry. As yet, its antigen is unknown. The V segment lost 5 bases and the J segment 4 bases; nucleotides outside the gene matches: 6. This CDR3 has 15 residues. Germline V lookup: CDR1 MGHDK, CDR2 SYGVNS. Those who donated were healthy bone marrow donors. The sample belongs to a study of cytomegalovirus exposure and HLA in healthy donors. The study, taken as a whole, reports: Later analysis identified several of the most significant clusters that appeared linked to common viral pathogens.

13 Jbeta primers and 60 Vbeta primers were used for the PCR. TCRdb keeps only in-frame clones here, not all; method: immunoSEQ multiplex PCR. The sample lists more than 85,000 clones, under 80% occurring once. The rearrangement uses TRBV25-1 and TRBJ2-7, with TRBD2 matching 12 bases. The specimen was PBMCs. The clonotype was recovered from a woman in her 50s in good health and CMV-seropositive. The CDR3 bases are TGTGCCAGCAGTTCCGGGACTAGCGGGCCGTACGAGCAGTACTTC. It is translated as CASSSGTSGPYEQYF.